The clone carrying this T cell receptor beta chain was observed at least ten times. Graves' hyperthyroidism was deemed stable given no ophthalmopathy progression within 18 months. This entry is derived from a study of T cells in Graves' hyperthyroidism and ophthalmopathy. RNA transcripts provided the source from which TCR beta CDR3 regions were amplified. During a first-round RT-PCR of the TCR CDR3, the HTBI primer set was used. TCRdb reprocessed the multiplex PCR reads with MiXCR, giving one entry per CDR3 protein. The sample has roughly 350,000 distinct CDR3 sequences, approximately 15% seen once. Germline V lookup: CDR1 KGHDR, CDR2 SFDVKD. V lost 4 bases to trimming and J lost 2 bases, with 10 bases between them. The CDR3 has 15 residues.

This receptor was identified in a woman aged 25 to 45 with Graves' hyperthyroidism. The material sequenced was blood. V is TRBV24-1 and J is TRBJ2-2; the D gene is possibly TRBD1 (6 bases). CDR3 region: CATSELQGNTGELFF. In DNA form, the CDR3 reads TGTGCCACCAGTGAGTTACAGGGTAACACCGGGGAGCTGTTTTTT.